The clone carrying this T cell receptor beta chain turned up a few times. Via MiXCR, TCRdb re-called the 5' RACE reads, giving one row per CDR3 protein. The sample carries 32,000 or so distinct CDR3 sequences, roughly 6% recorded once. The sample belongs to a study of early T cells in non-severe SARS-CoV-2 infection. V was pared by 3 bases and J by 6 bases, with 11 bases between. The CDR3 is 13 residues long. This TCR derives from an adult who was a healthcare worker with PCR-confirmed SARS-CoV-2 infection or an uninfected control (not recorded which). The genes are TRBV12-3 or TRBV12-4 and TRBJ1-2, with D unclear. The sample consisted of whole blood. The CDR3: CASSFLPGDGYTF. The CDR3 region has the DNA TGTGCCAGCAGTTTCTTACCCGGAGATGGCTACACCTTC.